Listed here are 27 T cell receptor beta chains from one sample, sequenced in a study of regulatory T cells in long-lasting Graves disease. Noted time point: newly diagnosed GD, antithyroid drugs for less than 3 months. Construction of the TCR library relied on RNA isolated from PBMCs. Assembly of TCR beta libraries relied on iRepertoire HTBI primers together with Arm-PCR of CDR3 regions. TCRdb redid the calling of the multiplex PCR reads with MiXCR, one entry per CDR3 protein. Of approximately 400,000 distinct CDR3 sequences listed, about an eighth were seen once; the top ten hold approximately 20%. These sequences were also reported in another study, on T cells in Graves' hyperthyroidism and ophthalmopathy.

The sequencing used peripheral blood mononuclear cells (PBMCs), collected at new diagnosis, from a patient treated with antithyroid drugs. These TCRs come from a woman under 30 with Graves disease.

This chain uses TRBV27 with TRBJ1-4; TRBD1 is a possible D gene (5 bases). Trimming took off 6 bases at V and 0 bases at J, with 11 bases between the two ends. Germline CDR1 is MNHEY and CDR2 is SMNVEV (reference sequence). The CDR3 loop spans 15 amino acids. The CDR3 reads CASSQGTATNEKLFF. The CDR3, as DNA: TGTGCCAGCAGCCAGGGCACTGCAACTAATGAAAAACTGTTTTTT.

There are many counts of this clonotype. The V gene is TRBV2, the J gene TRBJ2-7; 11 bases agree with TRBD2. V shed 6 bases, J shed 5 bases, and the junction held 15 bases outside the gene matches. There are 17 residues in the CDR3. Germline CDR1 SNHLY, CDR2 FYNNEI. CDR3 coding DNA: TGTGCCAGCAGCCCGGGGACTAGCGGTTGGAGGATGAACGAGCAGTACTTC. Translated: CASSPGTSGWRMNEQYF. The full variable domain, rest sourced from reference TRBV2 and TRBJ2-7, is EPEVTQTPSHQVTQMGQEVILRCVPISNHLYFYWYRQILGQKVEFLVSFYNNEISEKSEIFDDQFSVERPDGSNFTLKIRSTKLEDSAMYFCASSPGTSGWRMNEQYFGPGTRLTVT.

The rearrangement uses TRBV20-1 and TRBJ2-4; 7 bases line up with TRBD2. CDR1 and CDR2 from the germline V gene are DFQATT and SNEGSKA (reference sequence). The CDR3 is made up of 17 amino acids. The junction had 17 bases not matched to a gene; V was cut back by 6 bases and J by 3 bases. In DNA, the CDR3 is TGCAGTGCCGTCGCGGATGGGGCGGGAGTGGTCAAAAACATTCAGTACTTC. Amino acids: CSAVADGAGVVKNIQYF.

A note on this clonotype: This may arise from a read error, as a much more abundant clone is one base away. The chain uses TRBV27 and TRBJ1-2, with 8 bases identical to TRBD1. Trimming at V came to 5 bases and at J to 3 bases, leaving 14 bases not matched to a gene. Germline V lookup: CDR1 MNHEY, CDR2 SMNVEV (reference sequence). The CDR3 is 17 residues long. The CDR3 region has the DNA TGTGCCAGCAGTGAGGGACCCGACAGGGGACCCTACTATGGCTACACCTTC. This encodes CASSEGPDRGPYYGYTF.

This clonotype was picked up many times. The chain carries TRBV19 and TRBJ1-1; TRBD1 aligns across 9 bases. Germline CDR1 is LNHDA and CDR2 is SQIVND (reference sequence). The trim removed 5 bases at V and 4 bases at J, leaving 8 bases unmatched. The CDR3 is 15 residues long. CDR3 region: CASSDTGGGSTEAFF. For the CDR3, the DNA is TGTGCCAGTAGTGATACAGGGGGCGGAAGCACTGAAGCTTTCTTT.

The sample holds a few counts of this clonotype. The gene calls are TRBV12-3 or TRBV12-4 and TRBJ1-5; 9 bases map to TRBD1. V dropped 6 bases and J dropped 9; count of bases not matched to a gene: 12. The CDR3 has 15 amino acids. Here the CDR3 reads CASSPTGGGQLPQHF. The CDR3 DNA follows: TGTGCCAGCAGCCCCACAGGGGGCGGTCAGCTGCCCCAGCATTTT.

The gene calls are TRBV18 and TRBJ1-5, with TRBD1 as a possible D gene (5 bases). This CDR3 contains 15 residues. V lost 3 bases and J 0 bases, leaving 9 bases between the germline ends. Looked up from germline, CDR1 is KGHSH and CDR2 is LQKENI. CDR3 nucleotide sequence: TGTGCCAGCTCACCGTCCGGGGGTAGCAATCAGCCCCAGCATTTT. Its translation: CASSPSGGSNQPQHF.

There are many counts of this clonotype. The CDR3 nucleotides are TGTGCCAGCAGTGGGGGGACTCGAGGCACAGATACGCAGTATTTT. Translated: CASSGGTRGTDTQYF. The genes are TRBV12-3 or TRBV12-4 and TRBJ2-3, with a tentative D call TRBD2 (6 bases). The CDR3 is 15 residues long. Trimming took off 5 bases at V and 1 base at J, with 13 bases between the two ends.

The chain recombines TRBV3-1 with TRBJ2-3; possibly TRBD1 for D (6 bases). This CDR3 has 16 amino acids. V was clipped by 4 bases and J by 6 bases, with 20 bases between them. Germline lookup yields CDR1 LGHDT and CDR2 YNNKEL (reference sequence). The CDR3, as DNA: TGTGCCAGCAGCCGGGGACACACCCTCCCAGGGGATACGCAGTATTTT. Protein product: CASSRGHTLPGDTQYF.

There are a few counts of this clonotype. A single base separates this from a much larger clone, so it may be a read error. The chain carries TRBV7-2 and TRBJ1-1; D might be TRBD1 (5 bases). CDR1 is SGHTA and CDR2 is FQGNSA in the germline V gene. V lost 8 bases, J lost 9 bases, and 16 bases lay in between. There are 12 residues in the CDR3. The CDR3 is CASGPDSLQAFF. The CDR3 coding sequence is TGTGCCAGCGGCCCAGACAGTCTTCAAGCTTTCTTT.

This rearrangement joins TRBV6-2 or TRBV6-3 to TRBJ1-2; D unclear. Germline CDR1 is MNHEY and CDR2 is SVGEGT. The V end lost 8 bases, the J end lost 5 bases, and 15 bases lay between the germline ends. This CDR3 contains 13 residues. The CDR3 DNA is TGTGCCAGCGGGTCGGGCGGGAGGTATGGCTACACCTTC. Its translation is CASGSGGRYGYTF.

This clonotype was detected ten times or more. The V call is TRBV6-2 or TRBV6-3, the J call TRBJ2-7; 9 bases match TRBD2. CDR3 length: 20 amino acids. Trimming took 0 bases from V and 2 from J; bases not matched to a gene: 17. Germline V gene sequence: CDR1 MNHEY, CDR2 SVGEGT. This chain's CDR3 is CASSYSGRTSGLETPYEQYF. As DNA, the CDR3 is TGTGCCAGCAGTTACTCGGGAAGAACTAGCGGGTTAGAAACTCCCTACGAGCAGTACTTC.

This clonotype was observed a handful of times. This sequence joins TRBV5-1 and TRBJ2-5; D gene unclear. The V gene's germline CDR1 is SGHRS and CDR2 YFSETQ. Trimming cost V 5 bases and J 2 bases, with 10 bases left between them. CDR3 length: 13 amino acids. The CDR3 sequence is CASRVGLQETQYF. The CDR3 region has the DNA TGCGCCAGCAGAGTAGGGCTGCAAGAGACCCAGTACTTC. Supplemented by reference TRBV5-1 and TRBJ2-5, the full variable domain reads KAGVTQTPRYLIKTRGQQVTLSCSPISGHRSVSWYQQTPGQGLQFLFEYFSETQRNKGNFPGRFSGRQFSNSRSEMNVSTLELGDSALYLCASRVGLQETQYFGPGTRLLVL.

Ten or more counts support this clonotype. This chain connects TRBV20-1 to TRBJ2-7; TRBD1 matches at 8 bases. The CDR3 spans 14 residues. The germline V gene has CDR1 DFQATT and CDR2 SNEGSKA (reference sequence). The V and J ends lost 3 bases and 1 base, in that order; junction bases with no gene match: 5. As DNA, the CDR3 is TGCAGTGCTAGTAGGACAGGGAATTCCTACGAGCAGTACTTC. It codes for CSASRTGNSYEQYF.

This clonotype was seen many times. The chain is built from TRBV29-1 and TRBJ1-1; 8 nucleotides agree with TRBD1. Germline V lookup: CDR1 SQVTM, CDR2 ANQGSEA. Germline trimming cut 3 bases from V and 4 bases from J; bases unmatched to any gene: 1. This CDR3 has 12 amino acids. The CDR3 DNA follows: TGCAGCGTTGAGGACAGGGCCACTGAAGCTTTCTTT. This translates into CSVEDRATEAFF.

CDR3 nucleotides: TGTGCCAGCAGCCAAAAGCGGCCGCGGGTTGGCACAGATACGCAGTATTTT. Amino acids: CASSQKRPRVGTDTQYF. The V and J genes are TRBV4-2 and TRBJ2-3; maybe TRBD2 (5 bases). The CDR3 length is 17 residues. Germline-derived CDR1 and CDR2 are LGHNA and YNFKEQ. Trimming took off 2 bases at V and 1 base at J, with 16 bases between the two ends.

The rearrangement uses TRBV11-3 and TRBJ2-1; D is unclear. The V and J ends lost 5 bases and 8 bases respectively, with 13 bases between them. This CDR3 has 13 residues. Germline CDR1 reads SGHNT; CDR2 reads YENEEA. The CDR3: CASSPHPDDEQFF. The CDR3 DNA sequence: TGTGCCAGCAGCCCGCACCCGGACGATGAGCAGTTCTTC.

In regard to this clonotype: One base away lies a much larger clone, so this may be a sequencing read error. The chain is built from TRBV7-2 and TRBJ2-2, with a weak D call TRBD2 (6 bases). The CDR3 loop spans 16 amino acids. V dropped 7 bases and J dropped 1 base, with 16 bases sitting between them. Germline lookup yields CDR1 SGHTA and CDR2 FQGNSA. Written as DNA, the CDR3 is TGTGCCAGCACCCCGGAATCGGGGGTGAACACCGGGGAGCTGTTTTTT. Its translation is CASTPESGVNTGELFF.

This clonotype showed up many times. This chain links TRBV28 with TRBJ2-7; TRBD1 agrees at 8 bases. Germline CDR1 MDHEN, CDR2 SYDVKM. V dropped 5 bases and J dropped 0; count of bases not matched to a gene: 6. The CDR3 sequence is 15 residues long. This chain's CDR3 is CASSLGQGFSYEQYF. CDR3 sequence (DNA): TGTGCCAGCAGTCTCGGACAGGGCTTCTCCTACGAGCAGTACTTC.

The chain combines TRBV6-2 or TRBV6-3 with TRBJ2-6; a possible D gene is TRBD1 (5 bases). The V gene lost 2 bases and the J gene lost 1 base, with 12 bases spanning the gap. The CDR3 sequence is 17 residues long. In germline, CDR1 is MNHEY, CDR2 SVGEGT. The CDR3 reads CASSYPLSGSGANVLTF. CDR3 nucleotides: TGTGCCAGCAGTTACCCCCTCTCAGGGTCTGGGGCCAACGTCCTGACTTTC.

This clonotype was counted ten times or more. The CDR3 here is CASSLTPTGAGKLFF. CDR3 bases: TGTGCCAGCAGTCTCACACCGACAGGGGCCGGGAAACTGTTTTTT. The V gene is TRBV27, the J gene TRBJ1-4; 8 bases line up with TRBD1. The germline gives CDR1 MNHEY, CDR2 SMNVEV (reference sequence). After removal of 5 bases from V and 11 bases from J, the junction contained 13 bases not matched to a gene. The CDR3 is 15 residues long.

This clonotype was seen only a few times. This chain connects TRBV7-6 to TRBJ1-6; 7 nucleotides line up with TRBD1. CDR3 size: 16 residues. V dropped 0 bases and J dropped 8; count of bases not matched to a gene: 7. CDR1 and CDR2 (germline): SGHVS, FNYEAQ. The CDR3 nucleotides read TGTGCCAGCAGCTTAGCGGGGGGACAGCCTTATTCACCCCTCCACTTT. Its protein is CASSLAGGQPYSPLHF.

The chain couples TRBV10-2 to TRBJ2-3; a possible D gene is TRBD2 (5 bases). The CDR3 length is 16 residues. V lost 0 bases and J lost 0, with 10 bases in between. CDR1 and CDR2 (germline): WSHSY, SAAADI. The CDR3 DNA is TGCGCCAGCAGTGAGTCGACAAGGACTAGCACAGATACGCAGTATTTT. Encoded protein: CASSESTRTSTDTQYF.

In regard to this clonotype: A much larger clone lies a single base off, so this may be a read error. The rearrangement joins TRBV24-1 to TRBJ1-1; perhaps TRBD1 as D (5 bases). The CDR3 extends over 14 amino acids. The germline gives CDR1 KGHDR, CDR2 SFDVKD. CDR3 sequence: CATTGRGDFAEALF. The DNA for the CDR3 is TGTGCCACCACCGGTCGAGGGGACTTCGCTGAAGCTCTCTTT.

The chain combines TRBV25-1 with TRBJ2-1; no definite D call. Germline V gene lookup returns CDR1 MGHDK and CDR2 SYGVNS. Trimming removed 4 bases at V and 5 bases at J, with 6 bases between. The CDR3 sequence is 12 residues long. CDR3 sequence reads: CASSGTHNEQFF. The CDR3 nucleotides are TGTGCCAGCAGTGGGACCCACAATGAGCAGTTCTTC. Together with reference TRBV25-1 and TRBJ2-1, the CDR3 gives the full variable domain: EADIYQTPRYLVIGTGKKITLECSQTMGHDKMYWYQQDPGMELHLIHYSYGVNSTEKGDLSSESTVSRIRTEHFPLTLESARPSHTSQYLCASSGTHNEQFFGPGTRLTVL.

Of note for this clonotype: This clone may be a read error of a much larger clone one base away. This chain joins TRBV5-5 and TRBJ2-5; a weak D match, TRBD2 (5 bases). The CDR3 is made up of 13 amino acids. With 2 bases removed from V and 2 bases from J, the gap between germline ends came to 7 bases. CDR1 and CDR2 from the germline V gene are SGHKS and YYEKEE (reference sequence). The CDR3 reads CASSFPGQETQYF. CDR3 nucleotides: TGTGCCAGCAGCTTCCCGGGGCAAGAGACCCAGTACTTC.

This sequence joins TRBV19 and TRBJ1-1; 8 bases are a match to TRBD1. V gave up 5 bases and J gave up 4 bases; unmatched junction bases: 3. The CDR3 sequence is 13 residues long. Germline V gene sequence: CDR1 LNHDA, CDR2 SQIVND (reference sequence). The CDR3 loop reads CASSADRVTEAFF. The CDR3 nucleotides are TGTGCCAGTAGTGCGGACAGGGTCACTGAAGCTTTCTTT.